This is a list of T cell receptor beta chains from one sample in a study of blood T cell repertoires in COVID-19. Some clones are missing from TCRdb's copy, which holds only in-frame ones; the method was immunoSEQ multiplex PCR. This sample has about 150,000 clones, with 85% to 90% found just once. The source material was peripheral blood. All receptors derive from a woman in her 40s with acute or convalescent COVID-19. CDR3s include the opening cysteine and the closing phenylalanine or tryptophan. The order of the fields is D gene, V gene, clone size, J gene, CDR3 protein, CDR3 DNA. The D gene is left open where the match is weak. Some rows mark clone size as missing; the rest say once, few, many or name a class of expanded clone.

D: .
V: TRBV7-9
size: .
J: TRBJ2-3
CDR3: CASSLQRTDTQYF
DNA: TGTGCCAGCAGCTTACAGAGGACAGATACGCAGTATTTT

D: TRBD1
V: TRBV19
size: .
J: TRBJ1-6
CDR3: CASSPPGQGAYNSPLHF
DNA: TGTGCCAGTAGTCCCCCGGGACAGGGGGCGTATAACTCACCCCTCCACTTT

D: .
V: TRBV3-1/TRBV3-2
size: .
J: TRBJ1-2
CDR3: CASSLDYGYTF
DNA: TGTGCCAGCAGCCTCGACTATGGCTACACCTTC

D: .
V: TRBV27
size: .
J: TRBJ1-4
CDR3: CASSLRATNEKLFF
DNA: TGTGCCAGCAGTTTGAGGGCAACTAATGAAAAACTGTTTTTT

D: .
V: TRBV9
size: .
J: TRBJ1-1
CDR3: CASSVGFGMYTEAFF
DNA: TGTGCCAGCAGCGTAGGATTCGGGATGTACACTGAAGCTTTCTTT

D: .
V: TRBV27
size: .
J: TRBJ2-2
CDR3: CASSLFLGASTGELFF
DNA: TGTGCCAGCAGTTTATTTCTGGGGGCGAGTACCGGGGAGCTGTTTTTT

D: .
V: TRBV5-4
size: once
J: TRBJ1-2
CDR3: CASSSGQSVVSYGYTF
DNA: TGTGCCAGCAGCTCCGGACAGTCTGTAGTTAGCTATGGCTACACCTTC

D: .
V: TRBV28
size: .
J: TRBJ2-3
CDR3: CASSPGWGTDTQYF
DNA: TGTGCCAGCAGTCCAGGGTGGGGCACAGATACGCAGTATTTT

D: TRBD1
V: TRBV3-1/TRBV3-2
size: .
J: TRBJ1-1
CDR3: CASSHSQGGTGNTEAFF
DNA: TGTGCCAGCAGCCATTCCCAAGGAGGGACAGGGAACACTGAAGCTTTCTTT

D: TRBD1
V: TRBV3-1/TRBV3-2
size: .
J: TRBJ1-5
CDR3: CASSPGQYSNQPQHF
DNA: TGTGCCAGCAGCCCGGGACAGTATAGCAATCAGCCCCAGCATTTT

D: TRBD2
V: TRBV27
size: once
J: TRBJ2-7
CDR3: CASSLSGTSGYEQYF
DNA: TGTGCCAGCAGTCTCTCCGGGACTAGCGGCTACGAGCAGTACTTC

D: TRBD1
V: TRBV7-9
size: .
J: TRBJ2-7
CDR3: CASSPTDRTGDSYEQYF
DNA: TGTGCCAGCAGCCCCACTGACCGGACAGGGGACTCCTACGAGCAGTACTTC

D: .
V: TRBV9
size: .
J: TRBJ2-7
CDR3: CASSVDEGAYEQYF
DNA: TGTGCCAGCAGCGTAGATGAGGGTGCCTACGAGCAGTACTTC

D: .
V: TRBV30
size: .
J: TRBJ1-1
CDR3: CAWSVRGGSHAFF
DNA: TGTGCCTGGAGTGTACGGGGTGGAAGCCACGCTTTCTTT

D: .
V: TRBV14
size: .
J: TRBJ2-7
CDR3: CASSQDRVGEQYF
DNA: TGTGCCAGCAGCCAAGACAGGGTGGGCGAGCAGTACTTC

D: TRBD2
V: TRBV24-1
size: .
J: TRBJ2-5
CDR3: CATSDPAGDETQYF
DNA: TGTGCCACCAGTGATCCAGCGGGAGACGAGACCCAGTACTTC

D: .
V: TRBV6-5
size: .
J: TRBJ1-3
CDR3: CAIRDQARNTIYF
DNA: TGTGCCATCCGGGATCAGGCTAGGAACACCATATATTTT

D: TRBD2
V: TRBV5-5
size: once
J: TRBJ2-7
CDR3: CASSPILAGGAYEQYF
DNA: TGTGCCAGCAGCCCAATACTAGCGGGAGGGGCCTACGAGCAGTACTTC

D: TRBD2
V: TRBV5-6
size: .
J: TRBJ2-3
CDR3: CASSAPLAGGRADTQYF
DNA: TGTGCCAGCTCAGCTCCTCTAGCGGGGGGGCGGGCAGATACGCAGTATTTT

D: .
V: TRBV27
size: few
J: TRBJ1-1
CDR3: CASSSLSQGTNEAFF
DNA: TGTGCCAGCAGTTCCCTGTCCCAGGGGACGAATGAAGCTTTCTTT

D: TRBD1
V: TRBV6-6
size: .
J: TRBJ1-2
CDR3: CASSYSPGQGDYGYTF
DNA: TGTGCCAGCAGTTACTCTCCGGGACAGGGGGACTATGGCTACACCTTC

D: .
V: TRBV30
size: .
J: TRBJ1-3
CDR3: CAWSVRTYGSGNTIYF
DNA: TGTGCCTGGAGTGTACGAACCTATGGCTCTGGAAACACCATATATTTT

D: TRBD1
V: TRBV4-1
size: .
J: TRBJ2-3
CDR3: CASSQGEDRGLDTQYF
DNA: TGCGCCAGCAGCCAAGGGGAGGACAGGGGTTTAGATACGCAGTATTTT

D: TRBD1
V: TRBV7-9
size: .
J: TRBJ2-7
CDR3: CASSWRTGLGEQYF
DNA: TGTGCCAGCAGCTGGCGGACAGGGCTAGGTGAGCAGTACTTC

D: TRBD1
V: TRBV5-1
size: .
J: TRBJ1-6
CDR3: CASSGTGGNNNSPLHF
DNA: TGCGCCAGCAGCGGGACAGGGGGGAATAATAATTCACCCCTCCACTTT

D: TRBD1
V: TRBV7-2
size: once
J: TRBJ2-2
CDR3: CASSLVAGGTGELFF
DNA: TGTGCCAGCAGCTTAGTAGCAGGGGGTACCGGGGAGCTGTTTTTT

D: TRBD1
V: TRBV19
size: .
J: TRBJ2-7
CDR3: CASSRDRGYEQYF
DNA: TGTGCCAGTAGCAGGGACAGGGGATACGAGCAGTACTTC

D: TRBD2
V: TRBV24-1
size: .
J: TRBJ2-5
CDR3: CATSDPRGGSNEETQYF
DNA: TGTGCCACCAGTGATCCCCGAGGCGGGAGTAACGAAGAGACCCAGTACTTC

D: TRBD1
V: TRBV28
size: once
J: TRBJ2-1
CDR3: CASSFQGARQFF
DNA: TGTGCCAGCAGTTTTCAGGGGGCCCGGCAGTTCTTC

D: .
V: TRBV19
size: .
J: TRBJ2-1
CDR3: CASSFRTNKGNEQFF
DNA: TGTGCCAGTAGTTTCCGGACGAATAAGGGGAATGAGCAGTTCTTC

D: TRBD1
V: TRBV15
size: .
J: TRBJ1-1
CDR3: CATSRDRQGGTEAFF
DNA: TGTGCCACCAGCAGAGATCGACAGGGGGGGACTGAAGCTTTCTTT

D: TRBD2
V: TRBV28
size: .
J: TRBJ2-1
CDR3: CASGPQREGTGGGEQFF
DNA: TGTGCCAGCGGCCCCCAGCGGGAGGGGACCGGTGGGGGTGAGCAGTTCTTC

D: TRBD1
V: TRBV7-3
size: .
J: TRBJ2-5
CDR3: CASSLMGTGQETQYF
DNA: TGTGCCAGCAGCTTAATGGGGACAGGCCAAGAGACCCAGTACTTC

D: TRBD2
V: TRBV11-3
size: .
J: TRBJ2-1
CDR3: CASSPSGGAYNEQFF
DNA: TGTGCCAGCAGCCCTAGCGGGGGCGCCTACAATGAGCAGTTCTTC

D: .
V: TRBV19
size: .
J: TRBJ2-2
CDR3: CASSMRGSTGELFF
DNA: TGTGCCAGTAGTATGAGGGGGTCTACCGGGGAGCTGTTTTTT

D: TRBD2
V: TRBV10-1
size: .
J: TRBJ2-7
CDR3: CASSEKPPTRAGGISYEQYF
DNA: TGCGCCAGCAGTGAGAAACCCCCCACTCGAGCGGGGGGGATCTCCTACGAGCAGTACTTC

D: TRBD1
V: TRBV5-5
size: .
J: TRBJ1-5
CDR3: CASSLFFGQGADQPQHF
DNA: TGTGCCAGCAGTTTGTTCTTTGGACAGGGGGCCGATCAGCCCCAGCATTTT

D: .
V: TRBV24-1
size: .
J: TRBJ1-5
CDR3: CATSRSENQPQHF
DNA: TGTGCCACCAGTCGGAGCGAGAATCAGCCCCAGCATTTT

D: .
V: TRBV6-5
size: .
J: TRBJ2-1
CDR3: CASSYASPSDNEQFF
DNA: TGTGCCAGCAGTTACGCGTCACCTAGCGACAATGAGCAGTTCTTC

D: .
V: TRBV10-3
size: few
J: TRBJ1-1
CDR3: CAISGELNTEAFF
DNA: TGTGCCATCAGTGGGGAGTTGAACACTGAAGCTTTCTTT

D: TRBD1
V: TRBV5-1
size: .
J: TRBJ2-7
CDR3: CASSVGTGDYEQYF
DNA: TGCGCCAGCAGCGTGGGGACAGGCGATTACGAGCAGTACTTC

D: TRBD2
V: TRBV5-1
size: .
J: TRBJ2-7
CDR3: CASSSLAGSQDEQYF
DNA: TGCGCCAGCAGCTCACTAGCGGGGTCCCAGGACGAGCAGTACTTC

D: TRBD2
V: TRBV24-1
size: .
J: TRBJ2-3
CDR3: CAIQRGGMDTQYF
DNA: TGTGCCATTCAGCGGGGGGGTATGGATACGCAGTATTTT

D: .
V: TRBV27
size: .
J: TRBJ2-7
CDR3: CASSFGGSYYEQYF
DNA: TGTGCCAGCAGTTTTGGAGGGTCTTACTACGAGCAGTACTTC

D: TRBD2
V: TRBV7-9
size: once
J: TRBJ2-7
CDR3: CASSSQSFGTSGIYEQYF
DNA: TGTGCCAGCAGCTCACAGTCCTTTGGGACTAGCGGCATCTACGAGCAGTACTTC

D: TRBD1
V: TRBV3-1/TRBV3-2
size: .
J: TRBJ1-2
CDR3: CASSHSPQGDDGYTF
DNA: TGTGCCAGCAGCCATTCCCCCCAGGGGGACGATGGCTACACCTTC

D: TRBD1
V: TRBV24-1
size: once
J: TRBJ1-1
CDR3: CATSTGGVSTEAFF
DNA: TGTGCCACCAGTACAGGGGGCGTGAGCACTGAAGCTTTCTTT

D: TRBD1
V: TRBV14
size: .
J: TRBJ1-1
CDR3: CASSQRPGGGNTEAFF
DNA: TGTGCCAGCAGCCAAAGACCAGGGGGCGGGAACACTGAAGCTTTCTTT

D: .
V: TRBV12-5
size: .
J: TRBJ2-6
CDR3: CASGFAGANVLTF
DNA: TGTGCTAGTGGTTTCGCTGGGGCCAACGTCCTGACTTTC

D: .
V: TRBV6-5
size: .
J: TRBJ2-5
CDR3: CASSEGIRGGETQYF
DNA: TGTGCCAGCAGCGAGGGAATACGGGGAGGAGAGACCCAGTACTTC

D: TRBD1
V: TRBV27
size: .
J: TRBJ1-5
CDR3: CASSLSSGGNNQPQHF
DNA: TGTGCCAGCAGTTTATCGTCAGGGGGAAACAATCAGCCCCAGCATTTT

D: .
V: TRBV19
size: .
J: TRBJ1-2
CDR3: CATTNQGSIGYTF
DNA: TGTGCCACGACAAATCAGGGGAGTATTGGCTACACCTTC

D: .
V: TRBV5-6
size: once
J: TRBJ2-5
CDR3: CASNPFRATQFIETQYF
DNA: TGTGCCAGCAACCCCTTCAGGGCGACTCAATTTATCGAGACCCAGTACTTC